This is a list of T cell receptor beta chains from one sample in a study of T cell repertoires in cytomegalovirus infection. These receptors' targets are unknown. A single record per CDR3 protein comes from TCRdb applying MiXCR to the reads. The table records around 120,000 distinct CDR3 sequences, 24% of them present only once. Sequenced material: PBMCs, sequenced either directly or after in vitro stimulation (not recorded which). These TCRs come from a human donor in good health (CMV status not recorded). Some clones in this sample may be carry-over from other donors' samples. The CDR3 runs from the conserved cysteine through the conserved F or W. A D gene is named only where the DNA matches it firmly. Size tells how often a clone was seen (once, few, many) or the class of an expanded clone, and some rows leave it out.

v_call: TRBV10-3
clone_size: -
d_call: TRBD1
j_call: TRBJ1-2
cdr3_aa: CAIRKTGGYGYTF
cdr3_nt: TGTGCCATCAGAAAGACAGGGGGCTATGGCTACACCTTC

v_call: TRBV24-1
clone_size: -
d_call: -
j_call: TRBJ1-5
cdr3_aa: CATSDSDQPQHF
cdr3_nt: TGTGCCACCAGTGATAGTGATCAGCCCCAGCATTTT

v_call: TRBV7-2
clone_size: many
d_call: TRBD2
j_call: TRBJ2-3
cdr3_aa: CASSLALTSGRVDTQYF
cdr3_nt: TGTGCCAGCAGCTTAGCTTTGACTAGCGGGAGGGTAGATACGCAGTATTTT

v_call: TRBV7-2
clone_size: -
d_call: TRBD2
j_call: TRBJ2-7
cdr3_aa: CASSFSAVISGRGEQYF
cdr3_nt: TGTGCCAGCAGCTTTAGCGCGGTAATTAGCGGGAGAGGCGAGCAGTACTTC

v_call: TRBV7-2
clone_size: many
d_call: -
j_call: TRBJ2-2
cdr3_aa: CASSLAGYTGELFF
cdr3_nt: TGTGCCAGCAGCTTAGCGGGGTACACCGGGGAGCTGTTTTTT

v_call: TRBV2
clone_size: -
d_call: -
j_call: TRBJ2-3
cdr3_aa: CASRALEDTQYF
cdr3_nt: TGTGCCAGCAGGGCTCTAGAAGATACGCAGTATTTT

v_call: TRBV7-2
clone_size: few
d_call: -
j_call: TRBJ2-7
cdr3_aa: CASSVELSAPYEQYF
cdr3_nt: TGTGCCAGCAGCGTTGAACTTAGTGCCCCCTACGAGCAGTACTTC

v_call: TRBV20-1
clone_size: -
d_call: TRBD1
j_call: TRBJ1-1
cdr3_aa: CSAFFAGQGEAFF
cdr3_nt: TGCAGTGCCTTTTTCGCGGGACAGGGCGAAGCTTTCTTT

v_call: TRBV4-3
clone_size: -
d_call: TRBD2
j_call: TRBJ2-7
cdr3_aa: CASSQTYSGTDDEQYF
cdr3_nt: TGCGCCAGCAGCCAAACTTATAGCGGGACGGACGACGAGCAGTACTTC

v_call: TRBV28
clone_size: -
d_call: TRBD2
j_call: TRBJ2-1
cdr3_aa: CASSLAGVENEQFF
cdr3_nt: TGTGCCAGCAGTTTAGCGGGAGTCGAGAATGAGCAGTTCTTC

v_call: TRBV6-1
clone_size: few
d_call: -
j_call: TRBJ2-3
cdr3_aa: CATWGYPTLTDTQYF
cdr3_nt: TGTGCCACCTGGGGCTACCCCACACTCACAGATACGCAGTATTTT

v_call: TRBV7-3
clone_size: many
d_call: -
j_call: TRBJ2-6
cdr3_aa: CASSFGGANVLTF
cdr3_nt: TGTGCCAGCAGCTTTGGTGGGGCCAACGTCCTGACTTTC

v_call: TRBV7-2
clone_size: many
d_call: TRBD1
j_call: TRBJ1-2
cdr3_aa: CASSSAGQDYAFFYGYTF
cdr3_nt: TGTGCCAGCAGCTCAGCGGGACAGGACTACGCGTTTTTCTATGGCTACACCTTC

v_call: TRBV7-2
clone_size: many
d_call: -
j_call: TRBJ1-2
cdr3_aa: CASSSRQVNYGYTF
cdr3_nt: TGTGCCAGCAGCTCCCGGCAGGTTAACTATGGCTACACCTTC

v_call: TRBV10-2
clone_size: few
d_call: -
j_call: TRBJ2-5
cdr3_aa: CASTGSLQETQYF
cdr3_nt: TGCGCCAGCACTGGCTCACTCCAAGAGACCCAGTACTTC

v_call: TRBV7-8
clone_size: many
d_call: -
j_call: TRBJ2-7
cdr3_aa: CASSPGPRWQYF
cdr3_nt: TGTGCCAGCAGCCCCGGGCCCAGGTGGCAGTACTTC

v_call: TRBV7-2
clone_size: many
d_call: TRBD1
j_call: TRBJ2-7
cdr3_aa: CASSLGDRQYF
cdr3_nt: TGTGCCAGCAGCCTGGGGGACAGACAGTACTTC

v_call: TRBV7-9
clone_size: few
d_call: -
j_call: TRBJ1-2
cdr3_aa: CASSFPFSFGPLANYGYTF
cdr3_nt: TGTGCCAGCAGCTTCCCATTCTCGTTCGGCCCCTTAGCTAACTATGGCTACACCTTC

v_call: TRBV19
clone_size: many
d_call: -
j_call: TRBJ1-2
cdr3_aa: CASSIDKQGLYGYTF
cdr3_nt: TGTGCCAGTAGTATAGATAAACAGGGACTCTATGGCTACACCTTC

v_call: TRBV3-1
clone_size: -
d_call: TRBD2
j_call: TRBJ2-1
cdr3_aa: CASSQPGTSSEQFF
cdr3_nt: TGTGCCAGCAGCCAACCCGGGACTAGTAGTGAGCAGTTCTTC

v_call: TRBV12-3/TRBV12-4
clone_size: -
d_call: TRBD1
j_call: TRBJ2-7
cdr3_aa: CASSPGTGLAYEQYF
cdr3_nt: TGTGCCAGCAGTCCGGGGACAGGGCTGGCCTACGAGCAGTACTTC

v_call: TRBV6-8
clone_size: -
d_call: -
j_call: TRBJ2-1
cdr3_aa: CASSYSKTRVNEQFF
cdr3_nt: TGTGCCAGCAGTTACTCGAAGACACGCGTGAATGAGCAGTTCTTC

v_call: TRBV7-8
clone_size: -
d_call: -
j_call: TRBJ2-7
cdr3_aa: CASSRDEFRKQYF
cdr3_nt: TGTGCCAGCAGCCGGGACGAGTTCCGCAAGCAGTACTTC

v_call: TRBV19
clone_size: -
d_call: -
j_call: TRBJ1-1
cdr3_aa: CASRDGGGNTEAFF
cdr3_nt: TGTGCCAGTAGGGACGGGGGGGGGAACACTGAAGCTTTCTTT

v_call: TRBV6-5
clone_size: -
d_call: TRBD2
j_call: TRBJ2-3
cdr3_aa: CASSYSGTTQNTQYF
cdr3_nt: TGTGCCAGCAGTTACTCCGGGACTACCCAGAATACGCAGTATTTT

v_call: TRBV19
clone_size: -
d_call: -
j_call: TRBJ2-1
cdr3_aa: CASSLGFTYNEQFF
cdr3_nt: TGTGCCAGCTCCCTTGGGTTCACCTACAATGAGCAGTTCTTC

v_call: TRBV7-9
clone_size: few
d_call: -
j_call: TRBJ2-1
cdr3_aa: CASSSGGVSRYNEQFF
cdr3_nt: TGTGCCAGCAGCAGCGGAGGGGTCTCTAGGTACAATGAGCAGTTCTTC

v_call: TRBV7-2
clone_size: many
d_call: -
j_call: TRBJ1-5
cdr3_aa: CASSLASGVGQPQHF
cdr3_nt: TGTGCCAGCAGCTTAGCCTCAGGGGTTGGACAGCCCCAGCATTTT

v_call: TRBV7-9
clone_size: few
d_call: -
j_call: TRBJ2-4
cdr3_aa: CASSPPLRGSDIQYF
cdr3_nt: TGTGCCAGCAGCCCCCCCCTGAGGGGCTCGGACATTCAGTACTTC

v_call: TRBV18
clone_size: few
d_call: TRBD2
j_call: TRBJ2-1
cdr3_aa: CASSPGSGGLQGEQFF
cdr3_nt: TGTGCCAGCTCACCGGGAAGCGGGGGCCTACAGGGTGAGCAGTTCTTC

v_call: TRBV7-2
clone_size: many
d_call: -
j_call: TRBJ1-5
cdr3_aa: CASSTFYSQPQHF
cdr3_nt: TGTGCCAGCAGCACCTTTTACAGTCAGCCCCAGCATTTT

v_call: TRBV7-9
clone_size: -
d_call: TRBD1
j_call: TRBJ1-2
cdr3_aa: CASSKSGTGWDYGYTF
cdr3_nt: TGTGCCAGCAGCAAATCCGGGACAGGGTGGGACTATGGCTACACCTTC

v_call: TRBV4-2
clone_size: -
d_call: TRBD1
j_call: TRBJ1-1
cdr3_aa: CASSLGQANTEAFF
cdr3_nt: TGTGCCAGCAGCCTGGGACAGGCGAACACTGAAGCTTTCTTT

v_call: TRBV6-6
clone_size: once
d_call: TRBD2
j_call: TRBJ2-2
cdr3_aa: CASSSFQRDPTGELFF
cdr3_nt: TGTGCCAGCAGTTCCTTCCAGCGGGACCCCACCGGGGAGCTGTTTTTT

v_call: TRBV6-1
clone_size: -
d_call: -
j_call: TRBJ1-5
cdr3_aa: CASSELWGTHSNQPQHF
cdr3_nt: TGTGCCAGCAGTGAATTGTGGGGAACCCATAGCAATCAGCCCCAGCATTTT

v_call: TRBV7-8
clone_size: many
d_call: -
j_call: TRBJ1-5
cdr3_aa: CASSLERGSNQPQHF
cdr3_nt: TGTGCCAGCAGCTTAGAAAGAGGGAGCAATCAGCCCCAGCATTTT

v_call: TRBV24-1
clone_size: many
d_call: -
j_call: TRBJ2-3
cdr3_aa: CATSEIGSTRTDTQYF
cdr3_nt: TGTGCCACCAGTGAAATCGGATCGACTCGCACAGATACGCAGTATTTT

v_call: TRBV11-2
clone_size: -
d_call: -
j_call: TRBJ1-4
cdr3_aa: CASSSRGDEKLFF
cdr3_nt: TGTGCCAGCAGCTCGCGGGGGGATGAAAAACTGTTTTTT

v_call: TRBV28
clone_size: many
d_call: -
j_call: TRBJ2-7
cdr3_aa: CASSLGPDSYEQYF
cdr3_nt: TGTGCCAGCAGTTTAGGTCCGGACTCCTACGAGCAGTACTTC

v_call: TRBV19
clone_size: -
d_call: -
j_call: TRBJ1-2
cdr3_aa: CASSLLGGGYTF
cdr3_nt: TGTGCCAGTAGCCTTCTGGGCGGTGGCTACACCTTC

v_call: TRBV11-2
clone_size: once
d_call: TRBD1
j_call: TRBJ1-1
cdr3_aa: CASSLDPSQGATEAFF
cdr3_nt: TGTGCCAGCAGCTTAGATCCCTCGCAGGGGGCAACTGAAGCTTTCTTT

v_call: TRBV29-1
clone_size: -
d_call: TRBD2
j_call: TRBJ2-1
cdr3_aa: CSVVGLAEYSYNEQFF
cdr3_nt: TGCAGCGTTGTAGGGCTAGCGGAATACTCCTACAATGAGCAGTTCTTC

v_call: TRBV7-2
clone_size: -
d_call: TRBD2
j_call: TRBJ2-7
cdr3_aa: CASSFSGSFFEQYF
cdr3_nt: TGTGCCAGCAGCTTCAGCGGGAGTTTCTTTGAGCAGTACTTC

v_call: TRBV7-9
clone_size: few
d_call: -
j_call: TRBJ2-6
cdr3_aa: CASSQTAHFGANVLTF
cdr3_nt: TGTGCCAGCAGCCAGACCGCACATTTTGGGGCCAACGTCCTGACTTTC

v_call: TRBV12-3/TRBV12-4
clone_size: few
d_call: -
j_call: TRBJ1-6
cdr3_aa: CASSFGAPSLKNSPLHF
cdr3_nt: TGTGCCAGCAGTTTCGGCGCCCCCTCTTTGAAGAATTCACCCCTCCACTTT

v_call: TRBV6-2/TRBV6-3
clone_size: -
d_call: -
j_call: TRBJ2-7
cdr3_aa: CASNPGFYEQYF
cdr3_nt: TGTGCCAGCAACCCAGGATTCTACGAGCAGTACTTC

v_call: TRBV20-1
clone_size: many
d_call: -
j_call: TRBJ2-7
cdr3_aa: CSARLGVASGSF
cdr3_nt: -

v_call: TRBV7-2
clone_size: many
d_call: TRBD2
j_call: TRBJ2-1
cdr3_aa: CASSSGGRSYNEQFF
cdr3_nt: TGTGCCAGCAGCTCGGGGGGGAGATCCTACAATGAGCAGTTCTTC

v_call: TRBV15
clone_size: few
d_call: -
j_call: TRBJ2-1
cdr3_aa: CATSRDKGWIYNEQFF
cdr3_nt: TGTGCCACCAGCAGAGATAAGGGGTGGATCTACAATGAGCAGTTCTTC

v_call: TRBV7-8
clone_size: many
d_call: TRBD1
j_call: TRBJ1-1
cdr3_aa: CASSREDRKTEAFF
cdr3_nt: TGTGCCAGCAGCCGGGAGGACAGGAAGACTGAAGCTTTCTTT

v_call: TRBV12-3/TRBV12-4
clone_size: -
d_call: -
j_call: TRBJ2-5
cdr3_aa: CASSFGFGIFSSPETQYF
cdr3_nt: TGTGCCAGCAGTTTTGGCTTCGGGATTTTCAGCTCTCCCGAGACCCAGTACTTC

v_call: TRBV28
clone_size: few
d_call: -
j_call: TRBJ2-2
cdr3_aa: CASSIFSVSTGELFF
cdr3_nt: TGTGCCAGCAGTATTTTCAGTGTTTCCACCGGGGAGCTGTTTTTT